This record looks at one T cell receptor (beta chain) sequence and its context. The antigen remains unidentified. Germline assignment: CDR1 LGHNA and CDR2 YNFKEQ. The CDR3 is 14 residues long. Unmatched junction bases numbered 4, after V lost 4 bases and J lost 6 bases. This sample stems from a study of cytomegalovirus exposure and HLA in healthy donors. Regarding the study as a whole: Associated with cytomegalovirus, according to the listing, were 150 to 200 TCR beta chains.

PCR employed 60 Vbeta and 13 Jbeta primers. Profiling relied on immunoSEQ multiplex PCR, and the TCRdb table lists in-frame clones only, not all of them. The repertoire consists of 80,000 to 95,000 clones, with roughly 86% occurring once and the leading ten covering around a tenth. The sequence derives from a man aged 25-45 years in good health and CMV-seropositive. The chain combines TRBV4-2 with TRBJ1-5, with 9 bases that match TRBD1. The sequenced sample was PBMCs. The CDR3 loop is CASSLRQGGQPQHF. Written as DNA, the CDR3 is TGTGCCAGCAGCCTCCGACAGGGGGGTCAGCCCCAGCATTTT.